This T cell receptor beta chain appears in the sequencing data of a study of blood T cell repertoires in COVID-19. Study information: Collection of acute and convalescent COVID-19 samples took place in the United States, Italy and Spain. From T cells, B-cell-depleted T cells, or PBMCs came the material, which was cDNA or gDNA.

Authors' methods: Estimated nucleated cell counts came from reference gene primer amplification. Measured with immunoSEQ multiplex PCR; TCRdb has only the in-frame clones, and not every one. V, J and clone size were drawn from that table, and D and trimming were deduced from the DNA. In the table there are fewer than 250,000 clones, 82% of which are singletons. This receptor was taken from a woman aged 70-85 years with acute or convalescent COVID-19. Specimen: peripheral blood.

The CDR3 bases are TGTGCCAGCAGCCAAGTTGACAGGGGCTCTGGAAACACCATATATTTT. Translation: CASSQVDRGSGNTIYF. The rearrangement links TRBV4-2 to TRBJ1-3, with 8 positions matching TRBD1. Germline V CDR1 and CDR2: LGHNA, YNFKEQ. V lost 1 base to trimming and J lost 0 bases; unmatched junction nucleotides: 2. CDR3 size: 16 residues.